Detailed here is one T cell receptor beta chain. Its antigen is still unknown. The sample is drawn from a study of cytomegalovirus exposure and HLA in healthy donors. Points from the study as a whole: A later analysis reportedly identified an Asian-associated ancestry cluster as carrying fewer N-insertions than the roughly 720-donor mean. Association of a missense DCLRE1C variant with TCR beta V- and J-gene trimming was reported in a later analysis. Cytomegalovirus-associated status was assigned to about 160 TCR beta chains. Presence/absence analyses supposed approximately even sequencing depth among donors.

PCR employed 60 Vbeta and 13 Jbeta primers. Using immunoSEQ multiplex PCR, the repertoire was profiled, and TCRdb retains in-frame clones only, with some absent. Of roughly 120,000 clones in the sample, about 80% were seen once. The germline V gene has CDR1 GTSNPN and CDR2 SVGIG (reference sequence). The CDR3 has 15 amino acids. V trimming: 3 bases; J trimming: 3 bases; junction bases outside the gene matches: 7. The source is a female donor in good health and CMV-seropositive. The chain joins TRBV30 to TRBJ1-2, with 10 bases lining up with TRBD1. The sample was PBMCs. CDR3 bases: TGTGCCTGGAGAGACAGGGGGCGGGGGGACTATGGCTACACCTTC. It is translated as CAWRDRGRGDYGYTF.